The clone carrying this T cell receptor beta chain has a single count. Original handling: Reference gene primer amplification gave estimated nucleated cell counts. Method: immunoSEQ multiplex PCR; TCRdb's copy keeps in-frame clones and lacks some. The V and J calls and clone size were taken over from that table, and D and trimming were inferred from the DNA. The table shows under 200,000 clones, with 65% to 80% occurring only once. This sample is drawn from a study of blood T cell repertoires in COVID-19. On the study more broadly: The United States, Italy and Spain were the sources of the acute and convalescent COVID-19 samples. In each case, the material was cDNA or gDNA derived from T cells, B-cell-depleted T cells, or PBMCs.

CDR1 and CDR2 from the germline V gene are MDHEN and SYDVKM. Trimming shortened V by 2 bases and J by 4 bases, and 8 bases separated the two germline ends. CDR3 length: 13 amino acids. The rearrangement joins TRBV28 to TRBJ1-2, with D possibly being TRBD1 (5 bases). This receptor was obtained from a woman aged 70 to 79 in a cohort exposed to, infected with or recovered from COVID-19 (not recorded which). The material sequenced was PBMCs or T cells enriched from blood (not recorded which). Written as DNA, the CDR3 is TGTGCCAGCAGTTTAACAGACAGCTATGGCTACACCTTC. It codes for CASSLTDSYGYTF.